This TCR beta chain was recorded in a study of response to subunit inactivated influenza vaccine. Germline values: CDR1 DFQATT, CDR2 SNEGSKA (reference sequence). V lost 3 bases, J lost 3 bases, and 3 bases stayed unmatched. The CDR3 runs to 14 residues. TCRdb reanalysed the RT-PCR reads using MiXCR and keeps one entry per CDR3 protein. The sample consists of under 200,000 distinct CDR3 sequences, roughly 10% of them appearing once. This clonotype was sampled from a man between 50 and 69 years old who received an inactivated influenza vaccine. The sample consisted of CD8+ T cells sorted from PBMCs, taken approximately 25 months after vaccination. The rearrangement links TRBV20-1 to TRBJ2-7; 12 bases match TRBD2. CDR3 coding DNA: TGCAGTGCTAGCCCGGGACTAGCGGGCTACGAGCAGTACTTC. It is translated as CSASPGLAGYEQYF.